Listed below are T cell receptor beta chains from one sample, sequenced in a study of control samples from healthy donors and cancer patients. Measured with immunoSEQ multiplex PCR; TCRdb has only the in-frame clones, and not every one. The data contain some 64,000 clones, over 75% of them singletons. Sequencing was done on a sample of PBMCs. The receptor set was obtained from a woman aged 45-59 years with colorectal cancer. Each CDR3 is given with its conserved first and last residue. D genes are given only for firm matches.

CDR3 protein,V gene,D gene,J gene
CAIRGEGTEAFF,TRBV10-3,.,TRBJ1-1
CAWSLDPNEKLFF,TRBV30,.,TRBJ1-4
CASSLAAGAYNEQFF,TRBV7-9,TRBD2,TRBJ2-1
CASRRTGRTEAFF,TRBV7-3,TRBD1,TRBJ1-1
CASSEQGLFGNTIYF,TRBV2,TRBD1,TRBJ1-3
CASSYSGVGANVLTF,TRBV6-5,.,TRBJ2-6
CASSLVVAGGEETQYF,TRBV28,TRBD2,TRBJ2-5
CASSDPEETQYF,TRBV9,.,TRBJ2-5
CASSQKDTQYF,TRBV18,.,TRBJ2-3
CASSRDRTYGYTF,TRBV12-3/TRBV12-4,.,TRBJ1-2
CASSYSGHENEKLFF,TRBV6-5,.,TRBJ1-4
CASSVEIGAGGNNEQFF,TRBV9,TRBD2,TRBJ2-1
CASSAQGYSTEAFF,TRBV7-3,.,TRBJ1-1
CATSGGPSSTDTQYF,TRBV24-1,.,TRBJ2-3
CASSEPDGGERKKETQYF,TRBV6-1,.,TRBJ2-5
CASSMWPPNTGELFF,TRBV19,.,TRBJ2-2
CASKVYGTGNSPLHF,TRBV27,.,TRBJ1-6
CASSARTSSSYNEQFF,TRBV19,TRBD2,TRBJ2-1
CSVDYTEAFF,TRBV29-1,.,TRBJ1-1
CASSLAGQGTRYGYTF,TRBV7-8,.,TRBJ1-2
CASSLEDRVRTEAFF,TRBV7-6,TRBD1,TRBJ1-1
CASSMGLGEAFF,TRBV19,.,TRBJ1-1
CATSSYGQTYEQYF,TRBV15,.,TRBJ2-7
CASSYLTSGTYGYTF,TRBV6-5,.,TRBJ1-2
CASSLDRVYNSPLHF,TRBV6-5,TRBD1,TRBJ1-6
CAIREGIGQPQHF,TRBV10-3,.,TRBJ1-5
CASSFEAVGELFF,TRBV7-3,.,TRBJ2-2
CASSLNSGSDTQYF,TRBV7-2,.,TRBJ2-3
CASSQGSWGLQETQYF,TRBV3-1/TRBV3-2,.,TRBJ2-5
CASSTGVHEKLFF,TRBV19,.,TRBJ1-4
CASSSRGKRTGELFF,TRBV5-1,.,TRBJ2-2
CASSSRGYEQYF,TRBV5-1,.,TRBJ2-7
CSASIPVVAGGLSNQPQHF,TRBV20-1,TRBD1,TRBJ1-5
CSGGLAAYNEQFF,TRBV29-1,.,TRBJ2-1
CASSPLSGRETQYF,TRBV7-7,.,TRBJ2-5